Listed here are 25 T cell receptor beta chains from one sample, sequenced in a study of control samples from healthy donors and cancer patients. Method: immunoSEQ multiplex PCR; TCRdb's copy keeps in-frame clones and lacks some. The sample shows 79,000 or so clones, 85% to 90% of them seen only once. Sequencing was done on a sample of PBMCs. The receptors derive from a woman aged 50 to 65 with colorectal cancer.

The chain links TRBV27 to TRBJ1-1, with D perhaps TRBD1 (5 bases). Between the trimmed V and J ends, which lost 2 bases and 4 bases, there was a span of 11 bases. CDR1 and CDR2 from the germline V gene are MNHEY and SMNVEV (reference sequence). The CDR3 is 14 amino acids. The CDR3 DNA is TGTGCCAGCAGTTTAGCGCAGGGCGGCACTGAAGCTTTCTTT. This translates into CASSLAQGGTEAFF.

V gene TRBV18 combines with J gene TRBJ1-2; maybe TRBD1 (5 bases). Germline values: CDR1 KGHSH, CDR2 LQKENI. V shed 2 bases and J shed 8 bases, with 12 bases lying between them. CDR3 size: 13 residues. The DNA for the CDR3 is TGTGCCAGCTCACCAAGGGACGGAGAGGGCTACACCTTC. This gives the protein CASSPRDGEGYTF.

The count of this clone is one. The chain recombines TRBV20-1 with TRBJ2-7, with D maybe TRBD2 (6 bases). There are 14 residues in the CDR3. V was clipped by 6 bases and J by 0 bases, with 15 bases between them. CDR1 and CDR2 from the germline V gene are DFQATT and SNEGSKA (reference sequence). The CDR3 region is CSASPSRGSYEQYV. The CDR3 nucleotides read TGCAGTGCCAGTCCCTCGCGGGGCTCCTACGAGCAGTACGTC.

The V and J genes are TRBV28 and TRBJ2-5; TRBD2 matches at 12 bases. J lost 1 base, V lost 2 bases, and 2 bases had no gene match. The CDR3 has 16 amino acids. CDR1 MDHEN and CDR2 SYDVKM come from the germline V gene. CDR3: CASSLGLAGPQETQYF. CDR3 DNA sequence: TGTGCCAGCAGTTTAGGACTAGCGGGGCCCCAAGAGACCCAGTACTTC.

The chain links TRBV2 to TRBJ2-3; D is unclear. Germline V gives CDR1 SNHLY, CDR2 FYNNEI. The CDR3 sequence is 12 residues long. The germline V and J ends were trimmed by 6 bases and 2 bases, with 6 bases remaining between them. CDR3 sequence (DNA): TGTGCCAGCAGCTATTCCACAGATACGCAGTATTTT. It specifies CASSYSTDTQYF.

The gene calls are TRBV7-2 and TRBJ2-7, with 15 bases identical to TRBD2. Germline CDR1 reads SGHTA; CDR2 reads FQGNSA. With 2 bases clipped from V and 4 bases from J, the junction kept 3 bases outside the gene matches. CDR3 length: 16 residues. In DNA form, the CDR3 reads TGTGCCAGCAGCTTAAGCGGACTAGCGGGGGGGTACGAGCAGTACGTC. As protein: CASSLSGLAGGYEQYV.

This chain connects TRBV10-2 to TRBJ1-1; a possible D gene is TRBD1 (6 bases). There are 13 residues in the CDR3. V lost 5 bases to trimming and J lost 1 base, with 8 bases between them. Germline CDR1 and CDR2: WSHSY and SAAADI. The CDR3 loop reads CASSRGGNTEAFF. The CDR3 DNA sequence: TGCGCCAGCAGTAGGGGGGGGAACACTGAAGCTTTCTTT.

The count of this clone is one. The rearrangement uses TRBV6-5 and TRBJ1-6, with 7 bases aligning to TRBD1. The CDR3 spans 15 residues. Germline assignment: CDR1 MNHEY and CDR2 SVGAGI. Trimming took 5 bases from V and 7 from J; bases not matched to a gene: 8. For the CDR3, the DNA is TGTGCCAGCAGTAAAATCACAGGGGAGAATTCACCCCTCCACTTT. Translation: CASSKITGENSPLHF.

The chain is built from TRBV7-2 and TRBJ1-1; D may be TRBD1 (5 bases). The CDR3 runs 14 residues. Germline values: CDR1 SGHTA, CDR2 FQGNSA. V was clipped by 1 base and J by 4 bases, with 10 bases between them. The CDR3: CASSLESGSTEAFF. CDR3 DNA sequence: TGTGCCAGCAGCTTAGAGTCAGGGAGCACTGAAGCTTTCTTT.

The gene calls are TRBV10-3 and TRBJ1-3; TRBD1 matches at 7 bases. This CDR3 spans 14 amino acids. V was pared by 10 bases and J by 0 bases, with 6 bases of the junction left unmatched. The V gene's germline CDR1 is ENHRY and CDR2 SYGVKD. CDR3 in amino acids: CATKQGSSGNTIYF. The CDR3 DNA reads TGTGCCACCAAACAGGGGAGCTCTGGAAACACCATATATTTT.

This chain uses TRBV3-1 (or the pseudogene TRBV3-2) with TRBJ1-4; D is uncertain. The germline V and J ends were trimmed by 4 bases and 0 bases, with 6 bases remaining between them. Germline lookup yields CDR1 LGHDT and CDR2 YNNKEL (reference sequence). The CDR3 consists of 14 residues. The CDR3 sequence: CASSLTATNEKLFF. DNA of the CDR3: TGTGCCAGCAGCCTCACTGCAACTAATGAAAAACTGTTTTTT.

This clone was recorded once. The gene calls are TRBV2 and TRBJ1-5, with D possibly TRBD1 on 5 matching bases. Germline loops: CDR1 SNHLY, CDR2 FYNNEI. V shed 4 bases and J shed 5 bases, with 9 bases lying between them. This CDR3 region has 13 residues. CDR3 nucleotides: TGTGCCAGCAGTGTGGGGGGAGATCAGCCCCAGCATTTT. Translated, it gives CASSVGGDQPQHF.

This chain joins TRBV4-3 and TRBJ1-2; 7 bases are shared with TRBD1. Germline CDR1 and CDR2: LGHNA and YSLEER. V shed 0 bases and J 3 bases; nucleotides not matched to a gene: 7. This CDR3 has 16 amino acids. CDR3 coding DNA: TGCGCCAGCAGCCAAGATGTGGGAGACAGGGACTATGGCTACACCTTC. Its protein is CASSQDVGDRDYGYTF.

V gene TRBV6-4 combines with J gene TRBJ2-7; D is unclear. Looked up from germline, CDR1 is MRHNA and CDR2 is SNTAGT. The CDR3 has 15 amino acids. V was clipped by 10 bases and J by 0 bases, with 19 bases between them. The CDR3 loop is CATLSLRQNSYEQYV. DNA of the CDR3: TGTGCCACCCTGAGTTTACGTCAGAACTCCTACGAGCAGTACGTC.

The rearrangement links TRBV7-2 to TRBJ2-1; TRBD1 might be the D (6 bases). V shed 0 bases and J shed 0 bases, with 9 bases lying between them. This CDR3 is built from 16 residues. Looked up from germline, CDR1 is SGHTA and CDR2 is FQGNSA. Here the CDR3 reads CASSLAGTSSYNEQFF. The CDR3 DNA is TGTGCCAGCAGCTTAGCGGGGACAAGCTCCTACAATGAGCAGTTCTTC.

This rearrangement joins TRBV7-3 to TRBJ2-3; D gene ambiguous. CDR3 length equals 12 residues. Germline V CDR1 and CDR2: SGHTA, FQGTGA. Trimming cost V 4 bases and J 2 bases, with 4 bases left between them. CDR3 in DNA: TGTGCCAGCAGCTCCAACACAGATACGCAGTATTTT. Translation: CASSSNTDTQYF.

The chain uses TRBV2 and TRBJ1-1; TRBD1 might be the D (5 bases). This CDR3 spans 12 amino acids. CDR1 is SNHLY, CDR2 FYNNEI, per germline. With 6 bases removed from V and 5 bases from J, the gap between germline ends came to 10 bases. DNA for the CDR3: TGTGCCAGCAGGAATCGGGGGACTGAAGCTTTCTTT. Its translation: CASRNRGTEAFF.

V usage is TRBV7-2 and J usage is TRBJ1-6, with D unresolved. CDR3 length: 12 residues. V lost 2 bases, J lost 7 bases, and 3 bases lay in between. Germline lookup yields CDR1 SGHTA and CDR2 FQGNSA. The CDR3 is CASSLNNSPLHF. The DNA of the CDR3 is TGTGCCAGCAGCTTAAACAATTCACCCCTCCACTTT.

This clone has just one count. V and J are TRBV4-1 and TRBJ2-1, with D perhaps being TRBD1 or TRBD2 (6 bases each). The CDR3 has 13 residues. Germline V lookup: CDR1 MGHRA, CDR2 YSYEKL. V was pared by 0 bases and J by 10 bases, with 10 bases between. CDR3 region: CASSQDRGLEQFF. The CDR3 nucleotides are TGCGCCAGCAGCCAAGATCGGGGGCTGGAGCAGTTCTTC.

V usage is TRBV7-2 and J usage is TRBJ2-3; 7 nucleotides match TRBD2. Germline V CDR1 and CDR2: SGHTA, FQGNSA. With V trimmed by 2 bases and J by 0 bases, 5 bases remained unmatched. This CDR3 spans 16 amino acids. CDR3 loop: CASSLWVGGSTDTQYF. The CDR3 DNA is TGTGCCAGCAGCTTATGGGTGGGAGGGAGCACAGATACGCAGTATTTT.

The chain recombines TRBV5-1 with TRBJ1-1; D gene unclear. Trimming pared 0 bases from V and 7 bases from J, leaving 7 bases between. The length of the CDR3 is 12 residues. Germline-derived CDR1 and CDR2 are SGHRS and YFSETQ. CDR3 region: CASSLGVGEAFF. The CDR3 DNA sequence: TGCGCCAGCAGCTTGGGCGTAGGTGAAGCTTTCTTT.

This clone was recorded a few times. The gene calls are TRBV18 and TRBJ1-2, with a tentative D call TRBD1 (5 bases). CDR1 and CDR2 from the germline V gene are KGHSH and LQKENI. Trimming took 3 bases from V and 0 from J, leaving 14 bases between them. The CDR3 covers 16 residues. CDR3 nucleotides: TGTGCCAGCTCACCCCCGTCCGGGGACCCTAACTATGGCTACACCTTC. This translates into CASSPPSGDPNYGYTF.

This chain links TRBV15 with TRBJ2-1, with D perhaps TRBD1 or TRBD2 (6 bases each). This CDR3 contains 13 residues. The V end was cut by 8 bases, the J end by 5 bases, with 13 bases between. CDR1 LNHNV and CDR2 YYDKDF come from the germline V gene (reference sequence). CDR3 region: CATGGLSNNEQFF. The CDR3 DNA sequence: TGTGCCACCGGGGGGCTGTCCAACAATGAGCAGTTCTTC.

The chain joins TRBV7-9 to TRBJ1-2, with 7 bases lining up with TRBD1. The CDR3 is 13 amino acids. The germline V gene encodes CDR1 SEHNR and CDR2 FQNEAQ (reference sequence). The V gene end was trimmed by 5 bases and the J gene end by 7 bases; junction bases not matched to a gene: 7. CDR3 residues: CASSADRASGYTF. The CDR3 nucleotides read TGTGCCAGCAGCGCAGACAGGGCGAGTGGCTACACCTTC.

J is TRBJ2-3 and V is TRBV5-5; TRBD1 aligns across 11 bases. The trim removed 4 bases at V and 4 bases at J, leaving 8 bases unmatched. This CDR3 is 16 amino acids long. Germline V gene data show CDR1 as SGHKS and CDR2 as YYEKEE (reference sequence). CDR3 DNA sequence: TGTGCCAGCAGCACTCGGACAGGGGGCGTAGCAGATACGCAGTATTTT. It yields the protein CASSTRTGGVADTQYF.